This TCR beta chain was profiled in a study of cytomegalovirus exposure and HLA in healthy donors (dated by TCRdb to 2017 to 2019). About the study as a whole: A later analysis indicated that the 120 or so validation repertoires were generated on the platform also employed for the roughly 650 repertoires of the first cohort. The study aimed to test whether signatures of past pathogen exposure could be identified by cataloging public T cell receptors. Along with the approximately 600-subject first cohort, a separate validation cohort of around 110 different subjects was used. To predict cytomegalovirus infection status, the study brought together high-throughput TCR immunosequencing, statistical association of individual TCRs with disease status, and machine learning.

Library preparation employed the immunoSEQ multiplex PCR assay. Per the source publication's procedure: To diagnose cytomegalovirus status from the catalog of TCR beta chain sequences, a statistical classification framework was built. TCRdb took this table from immuneACCESS and kept in-frame rearrangements with V and J called. Such tables lack part of the clones; where checked against another copy, unresolved V genes explain under half of the gap, and the rest is unexplained. V and J calls and clone size are copied from that table; D and trimming were computed from the DNA. The sample table records more than 110,000 clones; almost 85% of these occur just once. Over 1.1% of the sample goes to the ten largest clones. The donors were included in the validation cohort of around 120 subjects, a group kept apart from the approximately 650-subject first cohort. On the study overall, not on this receptor specifically: The authors suggested that the approach could potentially be generalized to other disease states and immunological phenotypes. Across donors, most TCR sequences were observed very rarely, whereas some public TCRs were present in many individuals. A later analysis had no HLA typing for the validation cohort, so co-occurrence there was scored across all 120 repertoires. The classifier was reported to diagnose cytomegalovirus status with high specificity and sensitivity in both the original cohort and the validation cohort. A few of the identified cytomegalovirus-associated TCR beta chains were confirmed in vitro to be specific for cytomegalovirus antigens. In the study, around 150 TCR beta chains were listed as associated with cytomegalovirus. Subsequent analysis determined that TCRs grouped into clusters in the first cohort also showed a tendency toward co-occurrence across the 120 or so validation repertoires, and approximately 93% of cluster scores exceeded 0.

CDR1 and CDR2, looked up from the germline V gene (reference sequence), are GTSNPN and SVGIG. The germline V end is reduced by 6 bases and the J end by 3 bases; junction bases left unmatched: 14. Including cysteine and phenylalanine, the CDR3 has 16 amino acids. The only DNA kept is the CDR3, 48 bases in frame from the first base. As concerns this clone: What this receptor recognizes is not known. No per-base quality is available; no much larger clone lies one base away.

The sequencing input was PBMCs. The sequence was obtained from a woman aged 25 to 45 in good health and CMV-seronegative. The chain employs TRBV30 and TRBJ2-3; 8 bases in the middle match TRBD1. Here is the DNA: TGTGCCTGCGGGACAGGACAAGGGGGATTGACAGATACGCAGTATTTT. It translates to CACGTGQGGLTDTQYF.